This TCR beta chain appears in the sequencing data of a study of Ad26.COV2.S vaccination and SARS-CoV-2 variants. The study's findings and limits: The study found similar non-spike TCR breadth in vaccine and placebo recipients.

Here immunoSEQ multiplex PCR was the method, and the copy in TCRdb shows in-frame clones only, minus some. The sample has hundreds of thousands of clones; about 90% are singletons. This sample's treatment: about 20 received Ad26.COV2.S at low or high dose, single or two shots; five or six received placebo; per-sample allocation not given. Sampling took place 63 days after the first vaccine or placebo injection. Concerning this clone itself: Its specificity is unknown.

The sequence derives from a person between 18 and 59 years old who received the Ad26.COV2.S COVID-19 vaccine or a placebo. This material consisted of peripheral blood, taken in a trial of Ad26.COV2.S vaccine versus placebo.

The CDR3 spells CASRGLAGTDTQYF. CDR3 coding DNA: TGTGCCAGCAGAGGACTAGCAGGCACAGATACGCAGTATTTT. This chain links TRBV28 with TRBJ2-3; 8 bases line up with TRBD2. The V segment lost 6 bases and the J segment 1 base; nucleotides outside the gene matches: 3. Germline V lookup: CDR1 MDHEN, CDR2 SYDVKM. CDR3 size: 14 residues.